The next 29 T cell receptor beta chains were all read from a single sample in a study of blood T cells in healthy people across ages. A second PCR, run for about 7 to 11 cycles, used a sample-barcoded 5' primer plus a J-beta primer mix. TCRdb reprocessed the 5' RACE reads via MiXCR and lists one record per CDR3 protein. The table includes around 1,000,000 distinct CDR3 sequences, 25% detected once. These same records also appear under a second study, on T cells of mothers and their children.

Sequencing used blood. The receptors shown here come from a girl aged 2-10 years in good health.

Turning to this clonotype: Its ends do not fully match the called genes, so a read error is possible. This chain links TRBV5-1 with TRBJ1-1, with a weak D call TRBD1 (5 bases). Germline CDR1 is SGHRS and CDR2 is YFSETQ. The CDR3 is 14 amino acids. The CDR3 nucleotides are TGTGCCAGCAGCTTAGAGGGGCCCAACACTGAAGCTTTCTTT. The encoded protein is CASSLEGPNTEAFF.

This clonotype occurred a few times. V usage is TRBV28 and J usage is TRBJ2-7; D perhaps matches TRBD2 (5 bases). The germline gives CDR1 MDHEN, CDR2 SYDVKM. This CDR3 is 15 amino acids long. Trimming took 6 bases from V and 0 from J, leaving 15 bases between them. The DNA for the CDR3 is TGTGCCAGCAGACTTGGACTGTCCCCCTCCTACGAGCAGTACTTC. This codes for CASRLGLSPSYEQYF. Full variable domain (remainder filled in from reference TRBV28 and TRBJ2-7): DVKVTQSSRYLVKRTGEKVFLECVQDMDHENMFWYRQDPGLGLRLIYFSYDVKMKEKGDIPEGYSVSREKKERFSLILESASTNQTSMYLCASRLGLSPSYEQYFGPGTRLTVT.

This chain joins TRBV29-1 and TRBJ1-1; unclear D gene. The germline V and J ends were trimmed by 4 bases and 0 bases, with 6 bases remaining between them. Germline V CDR1 and CDR2: SQVTM, ANQGSEA. The CDR3 has 12 residues. The CDR3 loop reads CSVATVNTEAFF. As DNA, the CDR3 is TGCAGCGTTGCAACCGTGAACACTGAAGCTTTCTTT.

The rearrangement joins TRBV6-5 to TRBJ1-2; possibly TRBD1 for D (6 bases). V was pared by 4 bases and J by 10 bases, with 10 bases between. From germline, CDR1 is MNHEY and CDR2 SVGAGI. The CDR3 is made up of 11 amino acids. The chain's CDR3 is CASSSHRAYTF. The CDR3 nucleotides read TGTGCCAGCAGTTCGCACAGGGCCTACACCTTC.

The chain employs TRBV7-2 and TRBJ1-5, with D tentatively TRBD1 (6 bases). V was cut by 5 bases and J by 5 bases, with 13 bases left in between. The length of the CDR3 is 14 residues. Germline V CDR1 and CDR2: SGHTA, FQGNSA. Here the CDR3 DNA reads TGTGCCAGCAGCCTTACAGGGATCCATCAGCCCCAGCATTTT. It is translated as CASSLTGIHQPQHF. The full variable domain, with the rest looked up from reference TRBV7-2 and TRBJ1-5, is GAGVSQSPSNKVTEKGKDVELRCDPISGHTALYWYRQSLGQGLEFLIYFQGNSAPDKSGLPSDRFSAERTGGSVSTLTIQRTQQEDSAVYLCASSLTGIHQPQHFGDGTRLSIL.

The rearrangement joins TRBV6-5 to TRBJ1-1, with a possible D match to TRBD1 (5 bases). The length of the CDR3 is 13 residues. Germline CDR1 and CDR2: MNHEY and SVGAGI. The V and J ends lost 7 bases and 0 bases respectively, with 9 bases between them. The CDR3 bases are TGTGCCAGCACGCGGACAATGAACACTGAAGCTTTCTTT. This gives the protein CASTRTMNTEAFF.

The chain uses TRBV4-3 and TRBJ2-7; 10 bases fit TRBD2. Looked up from germline, CDR1 is LGHNA and CDR2 is YSLEER. The V gene end was trimmed by 4 bases and the J gene end by 0 bases; junction bases not matched to a gene: 6. The CDR3 runs 16 residues. The CDR3 loop is CASSPDLAGASYEQYF. The CDR3 DNA follows: TGCGCCAGCAGCCCAGACCTAGCGGGGGCCTCCTACGAGCAGTACTTC.

The genes are TRBV24-1 and TRBJ2-1; the D gene is possibly TRBD2 (6 bases). V gave up 3 bases and J gave up 4 bases, with 6 bases separating them. The CDR3 is 13 residues long. Germline V gene lookup returns CDR1 KGHDR and CDR2 SFDVKD. This CDR3 reads CATSDSGYNEQFF. The CDR3 coding sequence is TGTGCCACCAGTGATAGCGGGTACAATGAGCAGTTCTTC.

The V and J genes are TRBV28 and TRBJ1-4; tentatively, D is TRBD1 (5 bases). V was trimmed by 7 bases and J by 2 bases, leaving 20 bases between them. The CDR3 is made up of 17 amino acids. The germline V gene encodes CDR1 MDHEN and CDR2 SYDVKM. In nucleotides, the CDR3 is TGTGCCAGCACGCCTAGGGGCTCGGAAGGGACTAATGAAAAACTGTTTTTT. Amino acid sequence: CASTPRGSEGTNEKLFF.

This clonotype has a handful of counts. The chain combines TRBV5-1 with TRBJ2-2; the match to TRBD2 covers 11 bases. Germline V gene lookup returns CDR1 SGHRS and CDR2 YFSETQ. The V and J ends lost 4 bases and 4 bases, in that order; junction bases with no gene match: 9. The CDR3 is 17 amino acids. The CDR3 sequence is CASSPTPLAGATGELFF. The CDR3 region has the DNA TGCGCCAGCAGCCCAACTCCACTAGCGGGAGCCACCGGGGAGCTGTTTTTT.

The V and J genes are TRBV25-1 and TRBJ2-7; TRBD1 matches at 7 bases. The CDR3 totals 15 residues. The V gene end was trimmed by 2 bases and the J gene end by 6 bases; junction bases not matched to a gene: 10. Germline V gene data show CDR1 as MGHDK and CDR2 as SYGVNS. CDR3 sequence reads: CASSETVAGTAEQYF. The CDR3 DNA follows: TGTGCCAGCAGTGAAACAGTCGCCGGGACAGCCGAGCAGTACTTC.

This clonotype turned up a few times. V gene TRBV27 combines with J gene TRBJ2-6; D unresolved. V was clipped by 4 bases and J by 0 bases, with 10 bases between them. This CDR3 is built from 16 residues. In germline, CDR1 is MNHEY, CDR2 SMNVEV (reference sequence). CDR3 nucleotides: TGTGCCAGCAGTTATCCCCCGGGCTCTGGGGCCAACGTCCTGACTTTC. Translating gives CASSYPPGSGANVLTF.

The chain is built from TRBV6-5 and TRBJ2-1; weak D call: TRBD2 (6 bases). Trimming took off 10 bases at V and 6 bases at J, with 19 bases between the two ends. There are 14 residues in the CDR3. The germline CDR1 and CDR2 sequences are MNHEY and SVGAGI. This CDR3 reads CAIGGALQLNEQFF. The CDR3 bases are TGTGCCATCGGCGGGGCCCTCCAGCTCAATGAGCAGTTCTTC.

The chain links TRBV6-1 to TRBJ1-5; weak D call: TRBD1 (6 bases). V lost 2 bases and J 5 bases, leaving 16 bases between the germline ends. Germline CDR1 is MNHNS and CDR2 is SASEGT. This CDR3 spans 16 amino acids. The CDR3 DNA sequence: TGTGCCAGCAGTGAATGGGCAGGGGATTGGGATCAGCCCCAGCATTTT. It translates to CASSEWAGDWDQPQHF.

A few counts support this clonotype. This chain connects TRBV6-4 to TRBJ2-1; 8 positions agree with TRBD2. J lost 9 bases, V lost 4 bases, and 14 bases had no gene match. Germline CDR1 MRHNA, CDR2 SNTAGT. The CDR3 loop spans 16 amino acids. CDR3 residues: CASSVVGAGDHIEQFF. The CDR3 DNA reads as TGTGCCAGCAGTGTCGTCGGAGCGGGAGATCATATTGAGCAGTTCTTC.

The chain combines TRBV9 with TRBJ2-5; maybe TRBD2 (6 bases). The end of the DNA fits TRBJ2-1 better, so the J call may be wrong. This CDR3 spans 15 amino acids. Germline V CDR1 and CDR2: SGDLS, YYNGEE. CDR3 in amino acids: CASNPAGQNYNEQFF. For the CDR3, the DNA is TGTGCCAGCAACCCAGCGGGCCAGAATTACAATGAGCAGTTCTTC.

The rearrangement uses TRBV25-1 and TRBJ2-1; TRBD2 is a possible D gene (7 bases). Germline CDR1 and CDR2: MGHDK and SYGVNS. The CDR3 has 16 residues. With 8 bases removed from V and 6 bases from J, the gap between germline ends came to 23 bases. The CDR3 DNA follows: TGTGCCAGCGGGGCCGCCGGAGGGAGGGGGTCCAATGAGCAGTTCTTC. Its protein is CASGAAGGRGSNEQFF.

This clonotype was recorded a few times. The genes are TRBV4-1 and TRBJ1-2; 7 positions match TRBD1. Germline CDR1 MGHRA, CDR2 YSYEKL. The CDR3 spans 15 residues. J gave up 5 bases and V 1 base, and 7 bases lay outside the gene matches. CDR3 sequence reads: CASSQGPDRAYGYTF. The CDR3 region has the DNA TGCGCCAGCAGCCAAGGACCAGACAGGGCGTATGGCTACACCTTC.

V is TRBV29-1 and J is TRBJ1-1; D call uncertain. Germline V gene lookup returns CDR1 SQVTM and CDR2 ANQGSEA. V was shortened by 5 bases and J by 8 bases, with 24 bases between the two germline ends. The CDR3 contains 15 residues. The CDR3 loop reads CSVKKAPEIPMEAFF. The CDR3, as DNA: TGCAGCGTTAAAAAGGCCCCCGAGATCCCCATGGAAGCTTTCTTT.

This clonotype was counted a few times. This chain joins TRBV5-1 and TRBJ2-5; D remains ambiguous. The CDR3 contains 13 residues. The V and J ends lost 3 bases and 4 bases respectively, with 10 bases between them. CDR1 and CDR2 (germline): SGHRS, YFSETQ. CDR3 in amino acids: CASSYATLETQYF. In nucleotides, the CDR3 is TGCGCCAGCAGCTATGCAACCTTAGAGACCCAGTACTTC. The full variable domain, completed using reference TRBV5-1 and TRBJ2-5, is KAGVTQTPRYLIKTRGQQVTLSCSPISGHRSVSWYQQTPGQGLQFLFEYFSETQRNKGNFPGRFSGRQFSNSRSEMNVSTLELGDSALYLCASSYATLETQYFGPGTRLLVL.

Only one count was recorded for this clonotype. The chain uses TRBV10-3 and TRBJ1-2; D unresolved. Germline loops: CDR1 ENHRY, CDR2 SYGVKD. The CDR3 is 16 amino acids. The V end lost 0 bases, the J end lost 8 bases, and 19 bases lay between the germline ends. CDR3 bases: TGTGCCATCAGTGAGTCAGACTACACGCCGACGGGAGGCTACACCTTC. It translates to CAISESDYTPTGGYTF.

The chain couples TRBV7-2 to TRBJ1-6; D is uncertain. Germline V CDR1 and CDR2: SGHTA, FQGNSA. There are 14 residues in the CDR3. V lost 4 bases and J 13 bases, leaving 17 bases between the germline ends. Here the CDR3 reads CASSSLAGSSPLHF. The CDR3 DNA reads as TGTGCCAGCAGCTCTCTCGCCGGTTCCTCGCCCCTCCACTTT.

This clonotype was observed many times. The rearrangement uses TRBV5-6 and TRBJ1-5; 8 bases are shared with TRBD1. Germline V gene lookup returns CDR1 SGHDT and CDR2 YYEEEE. The CDR3 covers 14 residues. With 2 bases clipped from V and 7 bases from J, the junction kept 5 bases outside the gene matches. The CDR3 here is CASSFGQGDQPQHF. The DNA for the CDR3 is TGTGCCAGCAGCTTCGGACAGGGAGACCAGCCCCAGCATTTT.

This clonotype was picked up a small number of times. The V and J genes are TRBV28 and TRBJ2-7; tentatively, D is TRBD2 (6 bases). Germline V gene sequence: CDR1 MDHEN, CDR2 SYDVKM. The CDR3 contains 11 residues. V was shortened by 10 bases and J by 3 bases, with 10 bases between the two germline ends. CDR3: CATRTNYEQYF. CDR3 nucleotide sequence: TGTGCCACCCGGACTAACTACGAGCAGTACTTC.

This clonotype was seen a few times. The chain uses TRBV7-3 and TRBJ2-6; no clear D. CDR3 length equals 14 residues. CDR1 SGHTA and CDR2 FQGTGA come from the germline V gene. Trimming took 10 bases from V and 0 from J, leaving 10 bases between them. In nucleotides, the CDR3 is TGTGCCACCAATTGGAGCTCTGGGGCCAACGTCCTGACTTTC. This translates into CATNWSSGANVLTF. Looking up the rest from reference TRBV7-3 and TRBJ2-6 gives the full variable domain: GAGVSQTPSNKVTEKGKYVELRCDPISGHTALYWYRQSLGQGPEFLIYFQGTGAADDSGLPNDRFFAVRPEGSVSTLKIQRTERGDSAVYLCATNWSSGANVLTFGAGSRLTVL.

This clonotype was counted only a few times. The V gene is TRBV5-1, the J gene TRBJ2-2; possible D gene TRBD2, 6 bases. Germline CDR1 reads SGHRS; CDR2 reads YFSETQ. Trimming cost V 9 bases and J 4 bases, with 13 bases left between them. This CDR3 comprises 13 residues. The CDR3 loop is CATPSSATGELFF. CDR3 nucleotide sequence: TGCGCCACCCCCTCTAGCGCCACCGGGGAGCTGTTTTTT.

The chain joins TRBV6-6 to TRBJ2-5, with D perhaps TRBD1 (5 bases). Trimming cost V 8 bases and J 2 bases, with 15 bases left between them. The CDR3 runs 14 residues. Germline V gives CDR1 MNHNY, CDR2 SVGAGI (reference sequence). This CDR3 is CASGPTATQETQYF. The CDR3 bases are TGTGCCAGCGGTCCGACAGCCACTCAAGAGACCCAGTACTTC.

This clonotype was counted ten times or more. As DNA, the CDR3 is TGTGCTAGTGGTTTGGCGGGACAGCCTATAGCCAAAAACATTCAGTACTTC. Translated: CASGLAGQPIAKNIQYF. The rearrangement uses TRBV12-5 and TRBJ2-4; 7 bases fit TRBD1. Germline assignment: CDR1 LGHNT and CDR2 FRNRAP. The trim removed 1 base at V and 0 bases at J, leaving 6 bases unmatched. The CDR3 contains 17 residues.

This clonotype has only a few counts. J is TRBJ2-3 and V is TRBV29-1; 10 nucleotides align to TRBD2. Per the germline V gene, CDR1 is SQVTM and CDR2 is ANQGSEA. The CDR3 loop spans 14 amino acids. V trimming: 6 bases; J trimming: 3 bases; junction bases outside the gene matches: 6. CDR3 in DNA: TGCAGCGTCTCTAGCGGGAGCGGGACAGATACGCAGTATTTT. Protein: CSVSSGSGTDTQYF.